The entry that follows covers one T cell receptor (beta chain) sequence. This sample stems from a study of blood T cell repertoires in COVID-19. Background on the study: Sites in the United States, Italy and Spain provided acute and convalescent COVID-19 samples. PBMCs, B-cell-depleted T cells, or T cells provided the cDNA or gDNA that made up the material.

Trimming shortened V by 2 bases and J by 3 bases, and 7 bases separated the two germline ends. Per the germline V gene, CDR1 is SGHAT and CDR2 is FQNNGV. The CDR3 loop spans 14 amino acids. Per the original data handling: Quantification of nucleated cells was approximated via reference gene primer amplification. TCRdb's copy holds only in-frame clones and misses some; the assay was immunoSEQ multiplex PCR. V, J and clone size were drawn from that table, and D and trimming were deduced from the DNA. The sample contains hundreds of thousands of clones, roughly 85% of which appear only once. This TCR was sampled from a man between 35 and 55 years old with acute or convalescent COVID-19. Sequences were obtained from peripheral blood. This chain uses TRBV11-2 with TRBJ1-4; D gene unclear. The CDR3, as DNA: TGTGCCAGCAGCTTAAGCGGGGCTAATGAAAAACTGTTTTTT. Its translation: CASSLSGANEKLFF.